The 8 T cell receptor beta chains below come from one sample, sequenced in a study of cytomegalovirus exposure and HLA in healthy donors. PCR used 60 Vbeta primers and 13 Jbeta primers. Some clones are missing from TCRdb's copy, which holds only in-frame ones; the method was immunoSEQ multiplex PCR. The table has some 190,000 clones, about 81% seen once; the top ten hold roughly 1.4%. The source material was PBMCs. Source of these receptors: a man aged 35-49 years in good health and CMV-seronegative.

The chain carries TRBV28 and TRBJ2-6; D may be TRBD2 (6 bases). This CDR3 comprises 13 residues. In germline, CDR1 is MDHEN, CDR2 SYDVKM. V shed 8 bases and J shed 4 bases, with 9 bases lying between them. CDR3 sequence (DNA): TGTGCCAGCTGGGCGGGAGGGGCCAACGTCCTGACTTTC. Translating it yields CASWAGGANVLTF.

The chain couples TRBV19 to TRBJ1-5, with 7 bases matching TRBD1. CDR1 LNHDA and CDR2 SQIVND come from the germline V gene (reference sequence). The J segment lost 2 bases and the V segment lost 4 bases, leaving 8 bases of the junction unmatched. The CDR3 runs 16 residues. The CDR3 region is CASSKTGRTGNQPQHF. The CDR3 bases are TGTGCCAGTAGTAAGACAGGGAGGACAGGCAATCAGCCCCAGCATTTT. Drawing the rest from reference TRBV19 and TRBJ1-5, the complete variable domain is DGGITQSPKYLFRKEGQNVTLSCEQNLNHDAMYWYRQDPGQGLRLIYYSQIVNDFQKGDIAEGYSVSREKKESFPLTVTSAQKNPTAFYLCASSKTGRTGNQPQHFGDGTRLSIL.

The J gene is TRBJ2-7, the V gene TRBV14; weak D call: TRBD1 (6 bases). Germline V CDR1 and CDR2: SGHDN, FVKESK. Trimming took off 1 base at V and 3 bases at J, with 10 bases between the two ends. The CDR3 has 14 residues. The CDR3 sequence: CASSQVDRHYEQYF. CDR3 nucleotides: TGTGCCAGCAGCCAAGTAGACAGGCACTACGAGCAGTACTTC. Variable domain in full (rest from reference TRBV14 and TRBJ2-7): EAGVTQFPSHSVIEKGQTVTLRCDPISGHDNLYWYRRVMGKEIKFLLHFVKESKQDESGMPNNRFLAERTGGTYSTLKVQPAELEDSGVYFCASSQVDRHYEQYFGPGTRLTVT.

The rearrangement uses TRBV19 and TRBJ1-2; no firm D call. Per the germline V gene, CDR1 is LNHDA and CDR2 is SQIVND (reference sequence). The CDR3 has 13 residues. V shed 7 bases and J shed 3 bases, with 12 bases lying between them. CDR3 region: CASNSNHDYGYTF. For the CDR3, the DNA is TGTGCCAGTAACTCAAACCATGACTATGGCTACACCTTC.

The chain joins TRBV9 to TRBJ2-3; TRBD1 might be the D (7 bases). The CDR3 covers 14 residues. CDR1 and CDR2 from the germline V gene are SGDLS and YYNGEE. With 0 bases removed from V and 5 bases from J, the gap between germline ends came to 10 bases. This chain's CDR3 is CASSVGQGGDTQYF. CDR3 DNA sequence: TGTGCCAGCAGCGTAGGGCAGGGGGGAGATACGCAGTATTTT. Together with reference TRBV9 and TRBJ2-3, the CDR3 gives the full variable domain: DSGVTQTPKHLITATGQRVTLRCSPRSGDLSVYWYQQSLDQGLQFLIQYYNGEERAKGNILERFSAQQFPDLHSELNLSSLELGDSALYFCASSVGQGGDTQYFGPGTRLTVL.

The V call is TRBV1, the J call TRBJ2-7; TRBD2, the D gene given by the table, was not confirmed from the DNA. TRBV1 represents a pseudogene. This CDR3 region has 16 residues. Here the CDR3 reads CTSSQASGSFVYEQYF. The CDR3 DNA sequence: TGCACCAGCAGCCAGGCTAGCGGGAGTTTTGTCTACGAGCAGTACTTC.

The chain employs TRBV5-4 and TRBJ1-2; possible D gene TRBD1, 6 bases. The CDR3 is made up of 15 amino acids. Germline values: CDR1 SGHNT, CDR2 YYREEE (reference sequence). V lost 3 bases and J lost 8, with 20 bases in between. The CDR3 sequence: CASSSTSGAFGGYTF. CDR3 coding DNA: TGTGCCAGCAGCTCCACCTCAGGGGCGTTTGGCGGCTACACCTTC. Looking up the rest from reference TRBV5-4 and TRBJ1-2 gives the full variable domain: ETGVTQSPTHLIKTRGQQVTLRCSSQSGHNTVSWYQQALGQGPQFIFQYYREEENGRGNFPPRFSGLQFPNYSSELNVNALELDDSALYLCASSSTSGAFGGYTFGSGTRLTVV.

Concerning this clone: This same CDR3 is encoded by further DNA sequences in the sample. The chain links TRBV30 to TRBJ1-5; a weak D match, TRBD1 (6 bases). Trimming pared 1 base from V and 6 bases from J, leaving 10 bases between. CDR3 length equals 13 residues. Germline V gene data show CDR1 as GTSNPN and CDR2 as SVGIG (reference sequence). CDR3 nucleotides: TGTGCCTGGAGTGAACAGGGTGGTCAGCCCCAGCATTTT. As protein: CAWSEQGGQPQHF.